This TCR beta chain was recovered during a study of cytotoxic CD8 clonotypes in ibrutinib-treated CLL. Study summary: Among patients, some 25 responded partially and 2 completely; around 14 then stayed remitted and some twelve progressed after median around 66 months. The authors obtained response samples at a median of approximately 12 months of treatment, range 6 to 36. Samples yielded averages of about 250,000 productive templates and about 100,000 productive rearrangements.

Concerning this clone itself: Antigen specificity is unknown.

Broader study findings: Samples from sustained-remission and progressing patients were taken at different times.

Trimming stripped 5 bases from V and 3 bases from J, with 10 bases between. CDR1 is MNHEY and CDR2 is SMNVEV in the germline V gene (reference sequence). This CDR3 spans 13 amino acids. The method was immunoSEQ multiplex PCR; TCRdb's version includes in-frame clones alone and lacks a portion of them. In the table there are hundreds of thousands of clones, nearly 80% of which are singletons. The clonotype originates from a human donor with chronic lymphocytic leukemia. J is TRBJ2-5 and V is TRBV27; no firm D call. The sample was PBMCs, taken after 12 months of ibrutinib treatment. CDR3 sequence reads: CASSPLSEETQYF. CDR3 in DNA: TGTGCCAGCAGTCCCCTTTCAGAAGAGACCCAGTACTTC.